These 23 T cell receptor beta chains were sequenced from one sample in a study of T cells after yellow fever vaccination (dated by TCRdb to between 2018 and 2021). Taken with the paper, the label for treatment or condition translates to: live attenuated yellow fever vaccine strain. Library construction relied on 5' RACE. TCRdb records Illumina NovaSeq 6000 as the sequencer. TCRdb itself trimmed the public reads at Q25 with fastp, ran MiXCR and retained productive beta chains. Every CDR3 protein is listed once, alongside the most common genes and DNA of its rows. The sample table contains 100,000 to 150,000 distinct CDR3 sequences; only one count was recorded for around 15% of them. The leading ten clones occupy about 40% of the sample. The sample in question was CD8+ T cells sorted from PBMCs, obtained 5 days after the yellow fever booster vaccination. The receptors stem from a man younger than 30 who received the YFV17D yellow fever vaccine.

This clonotype came up a few times. This sequence joins TRBV12-3 or TRBV12-4 and TRBJ2-5; no firm D call. The CDR3 loop spans 14 amino acids. V lost 6 bases and J lost 0, with 11 bases in between. Here the CDR3 reads CASSLTQNQETQYF. In DNA, the CDR3 is TGTGCCAGCAGCTTAACACAGAACCAAGAGACCCAGTACTTC.

V is TRBV20-1 and J is TRBJ2-1, with a weak D call TRBD2 (7 bases). The CDR3 consists of 16 residues. CDR1 is DFQATT and CDR2 is SNEGSKA in the germline V gene (reference sequence). V lost 0 bases, J lost 0 bases, and 12 bases lay in between. CDR3 bases: TGCAGTGCTAGAGATCGGGGGGCCAGCTCCTACAATGAGCAGTTCTTC. This sequence encodes CSARDRGASSYNEQFF.

In its sample, this clonotype was seen a few times. This chain uses TRBV29-1 with TRBJ2-2; 8 nucleotides agree with TRBD1. The junction had 11 bases not matched to a gene; V was cut back by 4 bases and J by 7 bases. The CDR3 is 15 residues long. Germline V lookup: CDR1 SQVTM, CDR2 ANQGSEA. CDR3 amino acids: CSVAVHRGLVGELFF. DNA for the CDR3: TGCAGCGTTGCCGTCCACAGGGGGTTGGTCGGGGAGCTGTTTTTT.

This chain connects TRBV4-3 to TRBJ2-7; 7 bases fit TRBD1. The CDR3 length is 16 residues. J was trimmed by 4 bases and V by 1 base; bases with no gene match: 10. Looked up from germline, CDR1 is LGHNA and CDR2 is YSLEER. The CDR3 spells CASSQGPRDSLYEQYV. CDR3 bases: TGCGCCAGCAGCCAAGGCCCTCGGGACAGTTTGTACGAGCAGTACGTC.

This clonotype showed up just a few times. The chain uses TRBV12-3 or TRBV12-4 and TRBJ2-7; 11 nucleotides match TRBD2. V gave up 4 bases and J gave up 5 bases; unmatched junction bases: 10. CDR3 size: 16 residues. CDR3 amino acids: CASSYLGLLAGDEQYF. The CDR3 nucleotides are TGTGCCAGCAGTTACTTAGGCCTACTAGCGGGAGACGAGCAGTACTTC.

The chain uses TRBV6-6 and TRBJ2-7; D ambiguous. Germline CDR1 reads MNHNY; CDR2 reads SVGAGI (reference sequence). V shed 6 bases and J shed 0 bases, with 12 bases lying between them. The CDR3 contains 14 residues. The CDR3 is CASSPRAVSYEQYF. Written as DNA, the CDR3 is TGTGCCAGCAGCCCTCGGGCGGTCTCCTACGAGCAGTACTTC.

The CDR3 region is CASSSGQGLYEQYF. As DNA, the CDR3 is TGTGCCAGCAGCTCAGGACAGGGATTATACGAGCAGTACTTC. V and J are TRBV6-5 and TRBJ2-7; 8 bases match TRBD1. V lost 6 bases to trimming and J lost 4 bases; unmatched junction nucleotides: 8. CDR1 is MNHEY and CDR2 is SVGAGI in the germline V gene. The CDR3 loop spans 14 amino acids.

This sequence joins TRBV2 and TRBJ2-3; no clear D. Germline V CDR1 and CDR2: SNHLY, FYNNEI. The V gene lost 3 bases and the J gene lost 4 bases, with 8 bases spanning the gap. The CDR3 contains 13 residues. The CDR3 protein is CASSERPPDTQYF. In nucleotides, the CDR3 is TGTGCCAGCAGTGAGCGACCCCCAGATACGCAGTATTTT. Supplemented by reference TRBV2 and TRBJ2-3, the full variable domain reads EPEVTQTPSHQVTQMGQEVILRCVPISNHLYFYWYRQILGQKVEFLVSFYNNEISEKSEIFDDQFSVERPDGSNFTLKIRSTKLEDSAMYFCASSERPPDTQYFGPGTRLTVL.

In its sample, this clonotype was seen a few times. The chain couples TRBV6-5 to TRBJ2-3, with 10 positions matching TRBD2. V shed 4 bases and J 0 bases; nucleotides not matched to a gene: 4. The CDR3 contains 16 residues. Germline V gene data show CDR1 as MNHEY and CDR2 as SVGAGI. The CDR3 reads CASSSGTSVSTDTQYF. For the CDR3, the DNA is TGTGCCAGCAGTTCCGGGACTAGCGTTAGCACAGATACGCAGTATTTT.

In this sample, this clonotype turned up many times. The chain has TRBV4-1 and TRBJ2-7; D is ambiguous. Germline CDR1 reads MGHRA; CDR2 reads YSYEKL. V dropped 0 bases and J dropped 4 bases, with 7 bases sitting between them. The CDR3 is made up of 13 amino acids. In DNA form, the CDR3 reads TGCGCCAGCAGCCAAGATTTAGGTTACGAGCAGTACTTC. This encodes CASSQDLGYEQYF.

This clonotype showed up just a few times. The chain recombines TRBV5-1 with TRBJ2-7, with TRBD2 matching 10 bases. CDR1 is SGHRS and CDR2 is YFSETQ in the germline V gene. With 2 bases clipped from V and 1 base from J, the junction kept 12 bases outside the gene matches. This CDR3 is 18 amino acids long. The CDR3 region is CASSFVPLAGATSYEQYF. CDR3 bases: TGCGCCAGCAGCTTTGTCCCGCTAGCGGGGGCTACATCCTACGAGCAGTACTTC. The full variable domain, its missing parts supplied by reference TRBV5-1 and TRBJ2-7, is KAGVTQTPRYLIKTRGQQVTLSCSPISGHRSVSWYQQTPGQGLQFLFEYFSETQRNKGNFPGRFSGRQFSNSRSEMNVSTLELGDSALYLCASSFVPLAGATSYEQYFGPGTRLTVT.

This clonotype has ten or more counts. This rearrangement joins TRBV6-5 to TRBJ2-1; 12 bases match TRBD1. There are 15 residues in the CDR3. CDR1 MNHEY and CDR2 SVGAGI come from the germline V gene. The trim removed 3 bases at V and 9 bases at J, leaving 6 bases unmatched. CDR3 region: CASSYRDRGRAEQFF. The DNA for the CDR3 is TGTGCCAGCAGTTATAGGGACAGGGGGCGGGCTGAGCAGTTCTTC.

This clonotype was counted at least ten times. This chain links TRBV7-2 with TRBJ2-3; 7 bases line up with TRBD2. This CDR3 contains 16 residues. The V gene end was trimmed by 5 bases and the J gene end by 5 bases; junction bases not matched to a gene: 13. Looked up from germline, CDR1 is SGHTA and CDR2 is FQGNSA. The CDR3: CASSGSKERGLDTQYF. CDR3 coding DNA: TGTGCCAGCAGCGGGTCGAAGGAGCGGGGATTAGATACGCAGTATTTT. The variable domain in full, completed from reference TRBV7-2 and TRBJ2-3, reads GAGVSQSPSNKVTEKGKDVELRCDPISGHTALYWYRQSLGQGLEFLIYFQGNSAPDKSGLPSDRFSAERTGGSVSTLTIQRTQQEDSAVYLCASSGSKERGLDTQYFGPGTRLTVL.

The chain joins TRBV6-6 to TRBJ1-1, with D possibly being TRBD1 (6 bases). The CDR3 has 14 amino acids. Per the germline V gene, CDR1 is MNHNY and CDR2 is SVGAGI (reference sequence). With 11 bases removed from V and 1 base from J, the gap between germline ends came to 17 bases. In DNA, the CDR3 is TGTGCCCGCCCAGGGGACAATGAGAACACTGAAGCTTTCTTT. It specifies CARPGDNENTEAFF.

This clonotype was seen more than once but under ten times. This chain links TRBV4-1 with TRBJ2-1, with TRBD2 as a possible D gene (6 bases). The CDR3 has 16 residues. Germline V gene data show CDR1 as MGHRA and CDR2 as YSYEKL. V lost 4 bases to trimming and J lost 3 bases, with 16 bases between them. The DNA for the CDR3 is TGCGCCAGCAGCCGCATAGGGGCGGGGCGCTACAATGAGCAGTTCTTC. Its protein product is CASSRIGAGRYNEQFF.

The chain links TRBV27 to TRBJ2-7, with 10 bases that match TRBD1. The CDR3 is made up of 14 amino acids. Germline assignment: CDR1 MNHEY and CDR2 SMNVEV (reference sequence). V lost 4 bases, J lost 3 bases, and 3 bases stayed unmatched. This CDR3 is CASSSTGGGYEQYF. The CDR3 DNA follows: TGTGCCAGCAGTTCGACAGGGGGCGGCTACGAGCAGTACTTC.

The chain links TRBV7-2 to TRBJ2-3; 11 bases are a match to TRBD2. Looked up from germline, CDR1 is SGHTA and CDR2 is FQGNSA. J lost 6 bases, V lost 3 bases, and 14 bases had no gene match. CDR3 length: 18 residues. The CDR3 nucleotides are TGTGCCAGCAGCTTTTATAGCGGGGGGGGACCCGGAGTTGATACGCAGTATTTT. The encoded protein is CASSFYSGGGPGVDTQYF.

The V call is TRBV5-4, the J call TRBJ2-2; D uncertain. The CDR3 extends over 11 amino acids. Germline assignment: CDR1 SGHNT and CDR2 YYREEE (reference sequence). V lost 5 bases and J lost 6, with 5 bases in between. CDR3 region: CASSSPGELFF. In DNA form, the CDR3 reads TGTGCCAGCAGTTCGCCCGGGGAGCTGTTTTTT. The whole variable domain, filled in from reference TRBV5-4 and TRBJ2-2, reads ETGVTQSPTHLIKTRGQQVTLRCSSQSGHNTVSWYQQALGQGPQFIFQYYREEENGRGNFPPRFSGLQFPNYSSELNVNALELDDSALYLCASSSPGELFFGEGSRLTVL.

This clonotype was recorded a few times. The chain links TRBV20-1 to TRBJ2-2; no clear D. V lost 0 bases to trimming and J lost 2 bases, with 4 bases between them. From germline, CDR1 is DFQATT and CDR2 SNEGSKA (reference sequence). CDR3 size: 13 residues. This chain's CDR3 is CSARDLNTGELFF. For the CDR3, the DNA is TGCAGTGCTAGAGATCTAAACACCGGGGAGCTGTTTTTT.

In its sample, this clonotype was seen a few times. The chain carries TRBV7-2 and TRBJ2-5; 9 bases agree with TRBD2. The CDR3 contains 16 residues. With 3 bases clipped from V and 2 bases from J, the junction kept 7 bases outside the gene matches. Germline V CDR1 and CDR2: SGHTA, FQGNSA. This chain's CDR3 is CASSFYRSGGQETQYF. In DNA form, the CDR3 reads TGTGCCAGCAGCTTCTACCGTAGCGGGGGACAAGAGACCCAGTACTTC.

The chain couples TRBV5-1 to TRBJ1-5, with 9 bases identical to TRBD1. Germline lookup yields CDR1 SGHRS and CDR2 YFSETQ. The J segment lost 1 base and the V segment lost 5 bases, leaving 4 bases of the junction unmatched. The CDR3 is 15 amino acids. This chain's CDR3 is CASRYGTGSNQPQHF. Written as DNA, the CDR3 is TGCGCCAGCAGATACGGGACAGGGAGCAATCAGCCCCAGCATTTT.

The chain carries TRBV12-5 and TRBJ1-4; 10 nucleotides line up with TRBD1. J was trimmed by 8 bases and V by 1 base; bases with no gene match: 4. The CDR3 is 15 amino acids. The germline CDR1 and CDR2 sequences are LGHNT and FRNRAP. The CDR3 loop is CASGLGGTGEEKLFF. The CDR3 region has the DNA TGTGCTAGTGGTTTGGGGGGGACAGGGGAGGAAAAACTGTTTTTT.

This clonotype occurred a few times. The genes are TRBV7-9 and TRBJ2-7, with D perhaps matching TRBD2 (6 bases). The CDR3 consists of 13 residues. CDR1 and CDR2 from the germline V gene are SEHNR and FQNEAQ (reference sequence). Trimming pared 6 bases from V and 3 bases from J, leaving 12 bases between. CDR3 nucleotides: TGTGCCAGCAGAGGCGGGGCGATCTACGAGCAGTACTTC. Amino acids: CASRGGAIYEQYF.